This T cell receptor (beta chain) is drawn from a study of CD8+ T cells in alopecia areata (dated by TCRdb to between 2017 and 2018). Describing the broader study: The treated patients, all with moderate-to-severe alopecia areata, were enrolled in an open-label pilot trial of oral tofacitinib given at 5 to 10 mg twice daily. Patients received tofacitinib for 6 to 18 months and were then followed off drug for 6 months to check for delayed response and recurrence. To study T cell clonal expansion in alopecia areata, the researchers applied high-throughput TCRbeta sequencing to both the C3H/HeJ mouse model and human patients. Human TCRbeta sequencing covered scalp tissue and sorted CD4+ and CD8+ peripheral blood T cells from patchy and totalis/universalis alopecia areata patients and healthy controls. Biopsies were taken from tofacitinib-treated patients at baseline and at 4 and 24 weeks of treatment, and a later scalp biopsy was taken in several of the tofacitinib-treated patients. Scalp clonality was compared across normal scalp (n=4), patchy alopecia areata scalp (n=8), and alopecia totalis/universalis scalp (n=8). RNA came from the PAXgene miRNA kit for fixed scalp, the miRNeasy kit for PBMCs, and the RNeasy kit for mouse skin. TCRbeta CDR3 regions were amplified by immunoSEQ multiplex PCR using 35 Vbeta forward and 13 Jbeta reverse primers. What the work shows at the level of the full study, not this receptor alone: Unlike mouse skin, which is dominated by gammadelta T cells, normal human skin has resident alphabeta T cells that are also sequenced, and this complicates analysis of the scalp TCR repertoire. Higher clonality and more expanded CD8+ clones were observed in lesional scalp than in normal scalp, particularly in alopecia totalis/universalis, a finding suggestive of antigenic drive. Shared TCR sequences between patients were less evident than in mice, which may be partly attributable to HLA diversity in the patient population.

Notes on this clone: Its antigen remains unidentified. No much larger clonotype is one base removed from it; base qualities were not supplied.

The sample's time point, from its label and the paper: baseline before oral tofacitinib. From alopecia areata patients, peripheral blood was collected along with lesional scalp punch biopsies. PBMCs were isolated by density centrifugation and stained for CD3, CD4 and CD8, and CD4+ and CD8+ T cells were sorted on a FACSAria. Library prep was done by the immunoSEQ multiplex PCR assay. For TCR sequencing, RNA was extracted from every sample and reverse transcribed into cDNA to serve as template. First-strand cDNA was synthesized using SuperScript III with a 2:1 mix of oligo-dT and random hexamers. A synthetic immune receptor repertoire was used to gauge amplification bias, and whatever bias remained was removed computationally. As for the original processing: Raw reads were preprocessed for error removal, and CDR3 was defined according to IMGT conventions as running from the conserved cysteine to phenylalanine. Clonality was calculated as 1 minus Shannon entropy normalized by log2 of the number of productive unique TCRs. Whether scalp clones were CD4 or CD8 was inferred by matching scalp TCRbeta sequences against CD4 and CD8 repertoires sorted from blood. As stored in TCRdb, this immuneACCESS dataset retains in-frame rearrangements with V and J assigned. A fraction of the clones does not appear; measured against another copy, unresolved V genes explain less than half of the discrepancy, and the remainder lacks a known reason. V and J calls and clone size are copied from that table; D and trimming were computed from the DNA. Present in this sample are about 250,000 clones, 67% of which were seen just once. The ten biggest clones cover 1% to 1.5% of the sample.

The material sequenced was CD4+ T cells sorted from blood, taken at week 0. The clonotype was recovered from a human donor with alopecia areata.

The DNA sequence is given as TGTGCCAGCAGCAATACCGGCCAACGGGGGCAGTTCTTC. Its product reads: CASSNTGQRGQFF. The chain uses TRBV9 and TRBJ2-1; the D region possibly corresponds to TRBD2 (5 bases align). Sequences SGDLS (CDR1) and YYNGEE (CDR2) are obtained from the germline V gene. A distance of 17 bases separates the germline ends of V and J, which lose 4 bases and 12 bases respectively. From the cysteine up to the phenylalanine, the CDR3 has a length of 13 residues. Only the CDR3 portion is preserved as DNA: 39 bases, with reading frame beginning at the first base.